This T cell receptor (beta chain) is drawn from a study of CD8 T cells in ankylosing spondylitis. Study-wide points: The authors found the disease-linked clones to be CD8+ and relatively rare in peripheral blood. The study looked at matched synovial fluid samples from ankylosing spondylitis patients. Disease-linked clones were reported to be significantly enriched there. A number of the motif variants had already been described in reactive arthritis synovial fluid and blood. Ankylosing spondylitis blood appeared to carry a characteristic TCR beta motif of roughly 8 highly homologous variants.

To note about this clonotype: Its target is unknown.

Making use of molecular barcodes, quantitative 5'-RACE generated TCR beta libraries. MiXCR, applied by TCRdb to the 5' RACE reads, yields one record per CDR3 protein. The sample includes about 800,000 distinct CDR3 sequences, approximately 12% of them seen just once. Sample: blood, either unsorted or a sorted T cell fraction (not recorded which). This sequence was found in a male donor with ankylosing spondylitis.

CDR3 region: CATSIGYRGTGINEQFF. The CDR3 DNA reads as TGTGCCACCAGTATAGGATACAGGGGGACAGGTATCAATGAGCAGTTCTTC. The gene calls are TRBV24-1 and TRBJ2-1; TRBD1 aligns across 8 bases. Losses at the gene ends were 6 bases for V and 6 bases for J; bases not matched to a gene: 15. The V gene's germline CDR1 is KGHDR and CDR2 SFDVKD. This CDR3 spans 17 amino acids.